A selection of T cell receptor beta chains follows, all from one sample in a study of blood T cell repertoires in COVID-19. Profiling relied on immunoSEQ multiplex PCR, and the TCRdb table lists in-frame clones only, not all of them. The table includes approximately 60,000 clones, approximately 89% detected once. Source material: peripheral blood. The source of these receptors is a man aged 60 to 75 with active or convalescent COVID-19. Both conserved end residues are part of each CDR3. D genes are given only for firm matches. Size values are once, few and many counts, or a class for expanded clones, and some rows have none.

J gene,clone size,V gene,D gene,CDR3 protein,CDR3 DNA
TRBJ1-1,-,TRBV19,TRBD1,CASTPGQGRSGTEAFF,TGTGCCAGTACCCCGGGACAGGGAAGGTCGGGCACTGAAGCTTTCTTT
TRBJ2-7,-,TRBV13,TRBD2,CASSSGTSGSYEQYF,TGTGCCAGCAGCTCCGGGACTAGCGGGAGTTACGAGCAGTACTTC
TRBJ2-1,-,TRBV29-1,TRBD1,CSAHGGQPYNEQFF,TGCAGCGCCCATGGGGGACAGCCATACAATGAGCAGTTCTTC
TRBJ2-7,-,TRBV2,TRBD2,CASKEREIYEQYF,TGTGCCAGCAAGGAGCGGGAGATCTACGAGCAGTACTTC
TRBJ1-4,-,TRBV18,TRBD1,CASSPLTGSNEKLFF,TGTGCCAGCTCACCATTGACAGGGTCTAATGAAAAACTGTTTTTT
TRBJ1-1,-,TRBV23-1,TRBD1,CASSQKTGGAGVITEAFF,TGCGCCAGCAGTCAAAAGACAGGGGGCGCAGGGGTAATAACTGAAGCTTTCTTT
TRBJ2-7,-,TRBV5-4,TRBD2,CASRRAGDGYEQYF,TGTGCCAGCCGGAGAGCGGGAGACGGCTACGAGCAGTACTTC
TRBJ2-7,-,TRBV29-1,TRBD1,CSVLTGGEYEQYF,TGCAGCGTACTGACAGGGGGCGAATACGAGCAGTACTTC
TRBJ2-7,-,TRBV3-1/TRBV3-2,TRBD1,CASSLRGLSYEQYF,TGTGCCAGCAGCCTCAGGGGGCTCTCCTACGAGCAGTACTTC
TRBJ2-1,-,TRBV5-1,TRBD2,CASSLDSGRNEQFF,TGCGCCAGCAGCTTAGATAGCGGGAGGAATGAGCAGTTCTTC
TRBJ2-1,few,TRBV5-5,-,CASSLGLEQFF,TGTGCCAGCAGCCTCGGACTAGAGCAGTTCTTC
TRBJ2-7,once,TRBV7-8,TRBD1,CASSPGTGYNAEQYF,TGTGCCAGCAGCCCGGGGACAGGGTACAATGCCGAGCAGTACTTC
TRBJ2-2,-,TRBV6-5,-,CASTVTGELFF,TGTGCCAGCACCGTCACCGGGGAGCTGTTTTTT
TRBJ1-2,-,TRBV27,TRBD1,CASSRTGGIGYTF,TGTGCCAGCAGTCGTACAGGGGGAATTGGCTACACCTTC
TRBJ2-5,-,TRBV3-1/TRBV3-2,TRBD2,CASKSSGGAGETQYF,TGTGCCAGCAAATCTAGCGGGGGGGCCGGAGAGACCCAGTACTTC
TRBJ1-3,once,TRBV3-1/TRBV3-2,-,CASSQESLRGNTIYF,TGTGCCAGCAGCCAGGAGTCACTTAGGGGAAACACCATATATTTT